This TCR beta chain was sequenced during a study of response to subunit inactivated influenza vaccine. This clonotype occurred many times. TCRdb independently ran MiXCR on the RT-PCR reads; one entry per CDR3 protein. The table has about 570,000 distinct CDR3 sequences, about an eighth seen once. The germline V and J ends were trimmed by 10 bases and 3 bases, with 15 bases remaining between them. Germline assignment: CDR1 WSHSY and CDR2 SAAADI. The CDR3 runs to 13 residues. The genes are TRBV10-2 and TRBJ1-1; D may be TRBD1 (5 bases). The receptor comes from a man aged 50 to 60 who received an inactivated influenza vaccine. This material consisted of PBMCs from blood, taken on the day of vaccination. The CDR3 DNA follows: TGCGCCACCACTATGGGGGATCACACTGAAGCTTTCTTT. This encodes CATTMGDHTEAFF.